This TCR beta chain appears in the sequencing data of a study of shared clonotypes between healthy human individuals. Germline V gene data show CDR1 as MNHEY and CDR2 as SMNVEV (reference sequence). The CDR3 sequence is 15 residues long. Trimming stripped 1 base from V and 3 bases from J, with 13 bases between. Concerning this clone itself: Its antigen is not known.

Study-wide results and limits: Researchers sampled only blood; tissue repertoires likely differ.

Replicate PCRs run on sorted subsets employed around 200 ng DNA, around 31,000 T cell genomes. Per the original methods: Junction-only sequences produced by ImmunoSEQ had no quality scores, so filtering differed. Clones were read by immunoSEQ multiplex PCR, and TCRdb kept only the in-frame ones, dropping some. V and J calls and clone size are as listed in that table; D and trimming were resolved from the DNA. The sample consists of around 1.5 million clones, nearly 99% of them appearing once. Sequenced input: naive CD4+ T cells sorted from blood. Subset given: CD45RA+ positively selected. The source is a man aged 30-40 years in good health. The chain combines TRBV27 with TRBJ2-7; D may be TRBD2 (6 bases). The DNA for the CDR3 is TGTGCCAGCAGTTTATACCTAGCGAGTGTCTACGAGCAGTACTTC. Translation gives CASSLYLASVYEQYF.